One sample yielded the 20 T cell receptor beta chains listed below, sequenced in a study of blood T cell repertoires in COVID-19. Sequenced by immunoSEQ multiplex PCR; TCRdb stores in-frame clones only, minus some. The sample includes about half a million clones, about 85% of them seen just once. Specimen: PBMCs or T cells enriched from blood (not recorded which). The receptors here all came from a woman aged 55-69 years who had recovered from COVID-19.

The genes are TRBV5-1 and TRBJ2-2, with 10 bases lining up with TRBD1. With V trimmed by 4 bases and J by 4 bases, 7 bases remained unmatched. This CDR3 comprises 16 residues. Per the germline V gene, CDR1 is SGHRS and CDR2 is YFSETQ. CDR3 bases: TGCGCCAGCAGCCAAGGCGGGACAGGGGTCACCGGGGAGCTGTTTTTT. Amino acids: CASSQGGTGVTGELFF.

This clone was observed once. This chain connects TRBV29-1 to TRBJ2-7; no clear D. The CDR3 covers 16 residues. Germline V gene sequence: CDR1 SQVTM, CDR2 ANQGSEA. V was cut by 2 bases and J by 3 bases, with 20 bases left in between. This chain's CDR3 is CSVEIGPPNFDYEQYF. The CDR3 DNA is TGCAGCGTTGAAATTGGGCCACCCAACTTTGACTACGAGCAGTACTTC.

This chain uses TRBV5-1 with TRBJ2-1; 10 nucleotides align to TRBD2. J gave up 0 bases and V 3 bases, and 3 bases lay outside the gene matches. The CDR3 loop spans 16 amino acids. Germline V gene lookup returns CDR1 SGHRS and CDR2 YFSETQ. The CDR3 nucleotides are TGCGCCAGCAGCTCCTCTAGCGGGAGCTCCTACAATGAGCAGTTCTTC. This sequence encodes CASSSSSGSSYNEQFF. Together with reference TRBV5-1 and TRBJ2-1, the CDR3 gives the full variable domain: KAGVTQTPRYLIKTRGQQVTLSCSPISGHRSVSWYQQTPGQGLQFLFEYFSETQRNKGNFPGRFSGRQFSNSRSEMNVSTLELGDSALYLCASSSSSGSSYNEQFFGPGTRLTVL.

This clone was seen a single time. The chain recombines TRBV12-3 or TRBV12-4 with TRBJ2-7; perhaps TRBD2 as D (6 bases). The CDR3 is 12 amino acids. V was cut by 10 bases and J by 3 bases, with 13 bases left in between. The CDR3 nucleotides are TGTGCCATCGAAGGCGGGGTCTACGAGCAGTACGTC. It yields the protein CAIEGGVYEQYV.

V gene TRBV5-1 combines with J gene TRBJ1-2; D uncertain. V lost 0 bases and J lost 3, with 12 bases in between. The germline gives CDR1 SGHRS, CDR2 YFSETQ. This CDR3 contains 15 residues. CDR3 DNA: TGCGCCAGCAGCTTGGCGCGCGAATTGGACTATGGCTACACCTTC. This sequence encodes CASSLARELDYGYTF.

The V gene is TRBV10-3, the J gene TRBJ1-2, with D tentatively TRBD1 (6 bases). V shed 3 bases and J shed 5 bases, with 22 bases lying between them. Germline CDR1 reads ENHRY; CDR2 reads SYGVKD. The CDR3 is 17 amino acids. This CDR3 is CAISEEKGVISYYGYTF. The CDR3, as DNA: TGTGCCATCAGTGAAGAGAAGGGGGTTATCTCTTATTATGGCTACACCTTC.

The chain employs TRBV3-1 (or the pseudogene TRBV3-2) and TRBJ1-2; TRBD1 aligns across 9 bases. CDR1 LGHDT and CDR2 YNNKEL come from the germline V gene (reference sequence). There are 15 residues in the CDR3. The junction had 6 bases not matched to a gene; V was cut back by 5 bases and J by 2 bases. CDR3 in DNA: TGTGCCAGCAGCACGCGGACAGGGGTGAACTATGGCTACACCTTC. It yields the protein CASSTRTGVNYGYTF.

V is TRBV9 and J is TRBJ1-1; tentative D call: TRBD1 (6 bases). V was trimmed by 3 bases and J by 4 bases, leaving 25 bases between them. The length of the CDR3 is 18 residues. Germline V gives CDR1 SGDLS, CDR2 YYNGEE. The CDR3 is CASSALPGTRKESTEAFF. Here the CDR3 DNA reads TGTGCCAGCAGCGCACTGCCCGGGACACGCAAGGAAAGCACTGAAGCTTTCTTT.

This chain links TRBV6-6 with TRBJ1-2; the D is unclear. V lost 5 bases and J 8 bases, leaving 9 bases between the germline ends. The CDR3 sequence is 11 residues long. From germline, CDR1 is MNHNY and CDR2 SVGAGI (reference sequence). CDR3 sequence (DNA): TGTGCCAGCAGTCCGGACTTAGGCTACACCTTC. Residues: CASSPDLGYTF.

The rearrangement links TRBV3-1 (or the pseudogene TRBV3-2) to TRBJ2-2; 9 nucleotides agree with TRBD2. Per germline, CDR1 LGHDT and CDR2 YNNKEL (reference sequence). The CDR3 is made up of 17 amino acids. J was trimmed by 1 base and V by 4 bases; bases with no gene match: 7. The CDR3 here is CASSRPGLAKNTGELFF. The CDR3 coding sequence is TGTGCCAGCAGCCGCCCGGGACTAGCAAAGAACACCGGGGAGCTGTTTTTT.

V and J are TRBV2 and TRBJ2-5; 7 nucleotides match TRBD1. This CDR3 comprises 12 residues. V shed 6 bases and J 5 bases; nucleotides not matched to a gene: 3. Germline CDR1 is SNHLY and CDR2 is FYNNEI. CDR3 sequence reads: CASREQGETQYF. CDR3 DNA sequence: TGTGCCAGCAGGGAACAGGGGGAGACCCAGTACTTC.

The chain carries TRBV6-5 and TRBJ1-2, with TRBD1 as a possible D gene (6 bases). The V gene's germline CDR1 is MNHEY and CDR2 SVGAGI. V lost 8 bases, J lost 8 bases, and 15 bases lay in between. This CDR3 is 12 amino acids long. CDR3 amino acids: CASGGRVKGYTF. The CDR3 region has the DNA TGTGCCAGCGGGGGCAGGGTCAAAGGCTACACCTTC.

This clone is a singleton in its sample. CDR3 sequence: CSAIRVTEAFF. The CDR3 DNA reads TGCAGTGCTATCAGGGTCACTGAAGCTTTCTTT. The V call is TRBV20-1, the J call TRBJ1-1, with a possible D match to TRBD1 (5 bases). V lost 4 bases and J lost 4, with 7 bases in between. Per the germline V gene, CDR1 is DFQATT and CDR2 is SNEGSKA (reference sequence). The CDR3 runs 11 residues.

The genes are TRBV24-1 and TRBJ1-1, with no clear D. The V gene's germline CDR1 is KGHDR and CDR2 SFDVKD. The CDR3 contains 13 residues. V was clipped by 5 bases and J by 2 bases, with 8 bases between them. The DNA of the CDR3 is TGTGCCACCAGTGCCCAGGCCAACACTGAAGCTTTCTTT. Residues: CATSAQANTEAFF.

CDR3 in amino acids: CASSWTSGGSTDTQYF. The CDR3 bases are TGTGCCAGCAGCTGGACAAGCGGGGGAAGCACAGATACGCAGTATTTT. The chain recombines TRBV7-2 with TRBJ2-3, with 8 bases that match TRBD2. The CDR3 has 16 amino acids. V gave up 4 bases and J gave up 0 bases; unmatched junction bases: 6. Germline CDR1 is SGHTA and CDR2 is FQGNSA.

CDR3 region: CSVDQGGLQETQYF. The DNA for the CDR3 is TGCAGCGTTGATCAGGGGGGACTCCAAGAGACCCAGTACTTC. This chain connects TRBV29-1 to TRBJ2-5; TRBD1 might be the D (7 bases). V gave up 3 bases and J gave up 1 base, with 12 bases separating them. The CDR3 length is 14 residues. Per germline, CDR1 SQVTM and CDR2 ANQGSEA. Together with reference TRBV29-1 and TRBJ2-5, the CDR3 gives the full variable domain: SAVISQKPSRDICQRGTSLTIQCQVDSQVTMMFWYRQQPGQSLTLIATANQGSEATYESGFVIDKFPISRPNLTFSTLTVSNMSPEDSSIYLCSVDQGGLQETQYFGPGTRLLVL.

The chain couples TRBV6-5 to TRBJ1-6; the D gene is possibly TRBD1 (6 bases). CDR3 length equals 16 residues. Per germline, CDR1 MNHEY and CDR2 SVGAGI. The V gene lost 1 base and the J gene lost 6 bases, with 13 bases spanning the gap. As DNA, the CDR3 is TGTGCCAGCAGTTACTTATCGACAGGCTCTAATTCACCCCTCCACTTT. This codes for CASSYLSTGSNSPLHF.

This clone was seen a single time. V and J are TRBV7-6 and TRBJ1-1; D may be TRBD1 (6 bases). The V gene lost 1 base and the J gene lost 0 bases, with 12 bases spanning the gap. Germline V gene lookup returns CDR1 SGHVS and CDR2 FNYEAQ. CDR3 length equals 16 residues. Here the CDR3 reads CASSLDREGMNTEAFF. DNA for the CDR3: TGTGCCAGCAGCTTAGACAGGGAAGGCATGAACACTGAAGCTTTCTTT.

V gene TRBV5-1 combines with J gene TRBJ2-5; 7 nucleotides agree with TRBD1. Trimming cost V 4 bases and J 10 bases; bases outside gene matches: 10. Germline CDR1 reads SGHRS; CDR2 reads YFSETQ. CDR3 size: 13 residues. The CDR3 nucleotides are TGCGCCAGCAGCACCGGACAGGTCGGTGACCAGTACTTC. It encodes CASSTGQVGDQYF.

The J gene is TRBJ1-4, the V gene TRBV14; 7 bases agree with TRBD1. Germline-derived CDR1 and CDR2 are SGHDN and FVKESK. V shed 1 base and J 7 bases; nucleotides not matched to a gene: 9. The CDR3 spans 16 residues. The CDR3 protein is CASSQGTTGASEKLFF. The DNA for the CDR3 is TGTGCCAGCAGCCAAGGGACAACAGGGGCAAGTGAAAAACTGTTTTTT.